This T cell receptor (beta chain) was documented in a study of CD8+CD57+ T cells in acquired aplastic anemia. The template for TCR beta VDJ and CDR3 sequence profiling was genomic DNA. TCRdb ran MiXCR on the reads and lists one entry per CDR3 protein. The sample includes about 160,000 distinct CDR3 sequences, roughly two thirds of them seen just once. CDR3 length equals 14 residues. V was trimmed by 1 base and J by 0 bases, leaving 6 bases between them. CDR1 and CDR2 from the germline V gene are LNHDA and SQIVND (reference sequence). Patients selected for sequencing had displayed CD8+CD57+ cell expansion by flow cytometry.

This sequence joins TRBV19 and TRBJ1-2; D uncertain. The origin of this receptor is a human donor with aplastic anemia. Sequencing used sorted CD4+, CD8+, or CD8+CD57+ T cells (not recorded which) from PBMCs. CDR3 DNA sequence: TGTGCCAGTAGTATAGCATCGGCTAACTATGGCTACACCTTC. It yields the protein CASSIASANYGYTF.